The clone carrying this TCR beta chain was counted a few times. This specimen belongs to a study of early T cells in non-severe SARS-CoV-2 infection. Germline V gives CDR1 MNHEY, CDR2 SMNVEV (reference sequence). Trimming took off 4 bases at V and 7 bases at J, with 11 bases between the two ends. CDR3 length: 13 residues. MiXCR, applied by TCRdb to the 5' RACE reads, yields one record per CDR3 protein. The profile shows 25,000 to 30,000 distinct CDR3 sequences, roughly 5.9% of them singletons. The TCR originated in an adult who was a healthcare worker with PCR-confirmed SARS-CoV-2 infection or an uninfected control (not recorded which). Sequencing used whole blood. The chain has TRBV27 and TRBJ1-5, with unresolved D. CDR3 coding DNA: TGTGCCAGCAGTTCGGCGGGCCAGCAGCCCCAGCATTTT. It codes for CASSSAGQQPQHF.